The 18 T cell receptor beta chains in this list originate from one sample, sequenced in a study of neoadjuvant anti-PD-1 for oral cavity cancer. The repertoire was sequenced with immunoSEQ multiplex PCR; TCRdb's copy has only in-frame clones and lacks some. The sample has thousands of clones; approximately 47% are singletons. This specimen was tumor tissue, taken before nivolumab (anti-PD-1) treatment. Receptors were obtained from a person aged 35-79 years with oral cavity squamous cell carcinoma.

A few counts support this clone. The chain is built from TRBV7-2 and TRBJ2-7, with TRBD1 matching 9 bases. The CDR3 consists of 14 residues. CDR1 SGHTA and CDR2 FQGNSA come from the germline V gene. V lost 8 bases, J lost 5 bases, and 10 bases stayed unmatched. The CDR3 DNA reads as TGTGCCAGCCTTCAGACAGGGGGTGACGACGAGCAGTACTTC. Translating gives CASLQTGGDDEQYF.

For the CDR3, the DNA is TGCGCCAGCAGCTTACGACAGGAGATGAACACTGAAGCTTTCTTT. Translated, it gives CASSLRQEMNTEAFF. The chain carries TRBV5-1 and TRBJ1-1, with D perhaps matching TRBD1 (6 bases). Trimming cost V 2 bases and J 0 bases, with 11 bases left between them. Germline values: CDR1 SGHRS, CDR2 YFSETQ. The CDR3 spans 15 residues.

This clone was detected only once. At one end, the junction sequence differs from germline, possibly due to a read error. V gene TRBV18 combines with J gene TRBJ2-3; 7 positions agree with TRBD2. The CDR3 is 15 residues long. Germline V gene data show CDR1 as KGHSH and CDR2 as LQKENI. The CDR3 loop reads CASAPKAGITDTQYF. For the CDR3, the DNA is TGTGCCAGCGCACCCAAAGCGGGGATTACAGATACGCAGTATTTT.

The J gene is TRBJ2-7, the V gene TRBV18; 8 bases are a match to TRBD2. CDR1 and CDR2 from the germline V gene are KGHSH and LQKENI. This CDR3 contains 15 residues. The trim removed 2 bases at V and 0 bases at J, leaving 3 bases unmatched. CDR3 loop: CASSPAGGNSYEQYF. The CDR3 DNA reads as TGTGCCAGCTCACCAGCGGGGGGTAACTCCTACGAGCAGTACTTC. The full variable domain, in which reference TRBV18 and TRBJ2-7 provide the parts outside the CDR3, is NAGVMQNPRHLVRRRGQEARLRCSPMKGHSHVYWYRQLPEEGLKFMVYLQKENIIDESGMPKERFSAEFPKEGPSILRIQQVVRGDSAAYFCASSPAGGNSYEQYFGPGTRLTVT.

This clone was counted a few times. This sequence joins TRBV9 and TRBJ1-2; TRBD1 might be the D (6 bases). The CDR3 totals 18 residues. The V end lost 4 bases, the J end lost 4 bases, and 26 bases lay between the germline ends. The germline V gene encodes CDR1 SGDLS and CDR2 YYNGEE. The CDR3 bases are TGTGCCAGCAGCCCGCTGGCCCTTGGGGGGGGCGCCGGCTATGGCTACACCTTC. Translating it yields CASSPLALGGGAGYGYTF.

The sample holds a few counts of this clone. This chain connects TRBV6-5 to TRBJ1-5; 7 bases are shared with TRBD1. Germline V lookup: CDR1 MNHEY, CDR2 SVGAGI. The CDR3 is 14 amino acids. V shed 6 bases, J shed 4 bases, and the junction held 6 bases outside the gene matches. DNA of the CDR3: TGTGCCAGCAGACGGACAGGCAGGAATCAGCCCCAGCATTTT. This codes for CASRRTGRNQPQHF.

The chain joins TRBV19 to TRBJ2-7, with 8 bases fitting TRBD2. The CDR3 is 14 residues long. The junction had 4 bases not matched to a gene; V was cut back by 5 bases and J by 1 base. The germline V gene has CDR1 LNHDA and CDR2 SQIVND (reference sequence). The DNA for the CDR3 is TGTGCCAGTAGTCCGACTAGCGTGTCCTACGAGCAGTACTTC. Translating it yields CASSPTSVSYEQYF.

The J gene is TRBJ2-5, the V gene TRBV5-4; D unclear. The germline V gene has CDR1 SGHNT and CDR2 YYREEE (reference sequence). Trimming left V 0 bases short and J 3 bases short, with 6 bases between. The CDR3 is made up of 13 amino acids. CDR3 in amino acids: CASSLAGKETQYF. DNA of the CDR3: TGTGCCAGCAGCTTGGCGGGTAAAGAGACCCAGTACTTC.

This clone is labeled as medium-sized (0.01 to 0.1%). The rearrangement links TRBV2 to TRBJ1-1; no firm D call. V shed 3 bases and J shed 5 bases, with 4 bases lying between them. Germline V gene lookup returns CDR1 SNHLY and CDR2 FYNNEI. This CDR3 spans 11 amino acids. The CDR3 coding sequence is TGTGCCAGCAGTGACCGAACTGAAGCTTTCTTT. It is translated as CASSDRTEAFF.

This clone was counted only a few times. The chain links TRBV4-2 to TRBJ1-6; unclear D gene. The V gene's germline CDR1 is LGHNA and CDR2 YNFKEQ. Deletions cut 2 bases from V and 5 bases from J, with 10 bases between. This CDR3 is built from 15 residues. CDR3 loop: CASSQQQTNNSPLHF. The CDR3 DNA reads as TGTGCCAGCAGCCAACAACAGACAAATAATTCACCCCTCCACTTT.

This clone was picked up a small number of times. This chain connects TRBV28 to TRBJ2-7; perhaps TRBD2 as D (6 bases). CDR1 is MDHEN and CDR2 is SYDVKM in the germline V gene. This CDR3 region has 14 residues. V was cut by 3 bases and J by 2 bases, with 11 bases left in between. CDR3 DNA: TGTGCCAGCAGTTTCCCCTCGGGGGCCTACGAGCAGTACTTC. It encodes CASSFPSGAYEQYF.

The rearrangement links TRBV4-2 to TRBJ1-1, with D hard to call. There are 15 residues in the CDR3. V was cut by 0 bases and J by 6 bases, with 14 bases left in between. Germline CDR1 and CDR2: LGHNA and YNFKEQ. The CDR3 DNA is TGTGCCAGCAGCCAAGATATCCGGAGGCCTTCTGAAGCTTTCTTT. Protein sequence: CASSQDIRRPSEAFF.

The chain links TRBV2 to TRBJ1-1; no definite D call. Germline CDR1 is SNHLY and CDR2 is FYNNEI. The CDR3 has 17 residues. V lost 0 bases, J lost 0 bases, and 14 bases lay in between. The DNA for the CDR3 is TGTGCCAGCAGTGAAGCGCTTGCCGGTAGTATGAACACTGAAGCTTTCTTT. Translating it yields CASSEALAGSMNTEAFF.

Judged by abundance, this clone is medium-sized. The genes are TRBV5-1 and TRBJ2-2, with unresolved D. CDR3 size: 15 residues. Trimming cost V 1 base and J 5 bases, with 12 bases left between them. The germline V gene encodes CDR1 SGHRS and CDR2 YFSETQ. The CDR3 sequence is CASSLKNYGTGELFF. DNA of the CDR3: TGCGCCAGCAGCTTGAAGAACTATGGTACCGGGGAGCTGTTTTTT.

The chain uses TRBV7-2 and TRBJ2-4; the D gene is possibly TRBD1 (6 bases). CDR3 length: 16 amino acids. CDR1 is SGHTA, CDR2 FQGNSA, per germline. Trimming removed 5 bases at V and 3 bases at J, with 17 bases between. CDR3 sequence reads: CASSPFAGVLKNIQYF. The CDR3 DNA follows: TGTGCCAGCAGCCCTTTTGCAGGGGTCCTCAAAAACATTCAGTACTTC.

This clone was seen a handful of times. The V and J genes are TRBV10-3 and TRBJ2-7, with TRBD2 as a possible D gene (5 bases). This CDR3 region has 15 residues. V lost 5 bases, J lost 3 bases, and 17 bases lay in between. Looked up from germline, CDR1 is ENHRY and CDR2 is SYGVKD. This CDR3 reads CAISIKPGTDYEQYF. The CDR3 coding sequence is TGTGCCATCAGTATTAAACCGGGAACCGACTACGAGCAGTACTTC.

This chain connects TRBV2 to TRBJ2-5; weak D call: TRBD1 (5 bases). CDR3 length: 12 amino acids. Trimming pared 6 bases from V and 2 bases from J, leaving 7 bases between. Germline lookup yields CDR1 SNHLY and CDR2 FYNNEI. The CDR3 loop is CASRDIQETQYF. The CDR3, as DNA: TGTGCCAGCAGGGACATACAAGAGACCCAGTACTTC. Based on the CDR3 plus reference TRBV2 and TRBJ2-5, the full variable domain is EPEVTQTPSHQVTQMGQEVILRCVPISNHLYFYWYRQILGQKVEFLVSFYNNEISEKSEIFDDQFSVERPDGSNFTLKIRSTKLEDSAMYFCASRDIQETQYFGPGTRLLVL.

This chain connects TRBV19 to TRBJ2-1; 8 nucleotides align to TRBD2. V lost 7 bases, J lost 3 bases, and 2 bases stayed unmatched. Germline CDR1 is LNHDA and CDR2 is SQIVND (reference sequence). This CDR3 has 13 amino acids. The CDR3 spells CASNSGGYNEQFF. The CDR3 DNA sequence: TGTGCCAGTAACAGCGGGGGCTACAATGAGCAGTTCTTC.